Described below is a single T cell receptor beta chain sequence and its context. Its antigen is unknown. The table came from immunoSEQ multiplex PCR; TCRdb's copy has only in-frame clones and leaves some out. Among about 50,000 clones, roughly nine tenths were seen once, and the ten largest hold 1.1%. This record belongs to a study of cytomegalovirus exposure and HLA in healthy donors. Study-level background: The platform used for the 120 validation repertoires matched that of the roughly 700 first-cohort repertoires, a later analysis reported. Overall study results and limits: Rare sequences made up most TCRs, while some public TCRs were found in many donors. A list of around 160 TCR beta chains associated with cytomegalovirus was given. Reports showed the classifier diagnosing cytomegalovirus status with high specificity and sensitivity.

The sequencing sample was made of PBMCs. This TCR came from a man aged 18 to 30 in good health and CMV-seronegative.

The CDR3 coding sequence is TGCGCCAGCAGCCCATATGGGACAGACTCTGGCTACACCTTC. Its translation: CASSPYGTDSGYTF. The chain uses TRBV5-1 and TRBJ1-2; TRBD1 aligns across 7 bases. The CDR3 is made up of 14 amino acids. Unmatched junction bases numbered 10, after V lost 4 bases and J lost 7 bases. CDR1 and CDR2 from the germline V gene are SGHRS and YFSETQ.